What follows are 24 T cell receptor beta chains derived from one specimen sequenced in a study of cytomegalovirus exposure and HLA in healthy donors. Researchers ran the PCR with 60 Vbeta and 13 Jbeta primers. The protocol was immunoSEQ multiplex PCR, while the TCRdb copy is restricted to in-frame clones and leaves out a portion. The repertoire holds 95,000 to 150,000 clones, 81% seen once, with about 1.8% in the top ten. Sequenced sample: PBMCs. The receptors here all came from a man in his late teens or twenties in good health and CMV-seronegative.

The V and J genes are TRBV5-4 and TRBJ2-7; 8 bases align to TRBD1. Trimming at V came to 4 bases and at J to 0 bases, leaving 9 bases not matched to a gene. Germline V gene data show CDR1 as SGHNT and CDR2 as YYREEE (reference sequence). The CDR3 has 16 amino acids. CDR3 sequence (DNA): TGTGCCAGCAGCCAAAGACTGGGACAGGTCTCCTACGAGCAGTACTTC. It yields the protein CASSQRLGQVSYEQYF.

The chain is built from TRBV9 and TRBJ2-3; D unresolved. Looked up from germline, CDR1 is SGDLS and CDR2 is YYNGEE. V was shortened by 0 bases and J by 4 bases, with 9 bases between the two germline ends. The CDR3 consists of 14 residues. The CDR3 protein is CASSVERPPDTQYF. The CDR3, as DNA: TGTGCCAGCAGCGTAGAGCGCCCCCCAGATACGCAGTATTTT.

The chain recombines TRBV9 with TRBJ2-5, with TRBD2 identical over 7 bases. Judging by the DNA end, TRBJ2-7 fits better; the J call may be wrong. The CDR3 has 17 amino acids. Germline V gene data show CDR1 as SGDLS and CDR2 as YYNGEE. The CDR3 DNA sequence: TGTGCCAGCAGCGTAGGGACGGACTCAGCGGGACCCTACGAGCAGTACTTC. Its translation: CASSVGTDSAGPYEQYF.

This clone was recorded once. V is TRBV6-6 and J is TRBJ2-2; D is undetermined. The germline V gene encodes CDR1 MNHNY and CDR2 SVGAGI (reference sequence). Trimming left V 6 bases short and J 1 base short, with 9 bases between. The CDR3 covers 14 residues. The CDR3 DNA follows: TGTGCCAGCAGAGTCGGCGGGAACACCGGGGAGCTGTTTTTT. This translates into CASRVGGNTGELFF.

This clone has only one observation. The gene calls are TRBV25-1 and TRBJ1-2; 8 bases match TRBD1. CDR3 length: 14 residues. CDR1 is MGHDK and CDR2 is SYGVNS in the germline V gene. V lost 6 bases and J lost 6; bases outside the gene matches: 9. The CDR3, as DNA: TGTGCCAGCAGCCTCTTGGCAGGGGGCGATGGCTACACCTTC. This encodes CASSLLAGGDGYTF.

The V call is TRBV29-1, the J call TRBJ1-1, with D perhaps TRBD1 (5 bases). This CDR3 contains 14 residues. The V and J ends lost 1 base and 1 base respectively, with 10 bases between them. The germline V gene encodes CDR1 SQVTM and CDR2 ANQGSEA. This CDR3 reads CSVEARGGNTEAFF. The DNA of the CDR3 is TGCAGCGTTGAAGCCCGGGGGGGGAACACTGAAGCTTTCTTT.

The V gene is TRBV5-1, the J gene TRBJ2-3, with TRBD2 identical over 9 bases. V gave up 1 base and J gave up 6 bases; unmatched junction bases: 9. The CDR3 covers 16 residues. Germline V gene sequence: CDR1 SGHRS, CDR2 YFSETQ. The chain's CDR3 is CASSLSGRGGQDTQYF. In DNA, the CDR3 is TGCGCCAGCAGCTTGTCGGGGCGGGGGGGCCAGGATACGCAGTATTTT. Filled out from reference TRBV5-1 and TRBJ2-3, the complete variable domain reads KAGVTQTPRYLIKTRGQQVTLSCSPISGHRSVSWYQQTPGQGLQFLFEYFSETQRNKGNFPGRFSGRQFSNSRSEMNVSTLELGDSALYLCASSLSGRGGQDTQYFGPGTRLTVL.

The table lists this clone with a few counts. V gene TRBV6-1 combines with J gene TRBJ2-7; the D gene is possibly TRBD2 (6 bases). With 8 bases removed from V and 2 bases from J, the gap between germline ends came to 10 bases. Germline loops: CDR1 MNHNS, CDR2 SASEGT. The CDR3 has 12 amino acids. The CDR3 DNA sequence: TGTGCCAGCGGGGGAGGCCCCTACGAGCAGTACTTC. This translates into CASGGGPYEQYF.

This clone has a handful of counts. The V call is TRBV4-2, the J call TRBJ1-1; 7 bases align to TRBD1. There are 16 residues in the CDR3. The germline gives CDR1 LGHNA, CDR2 YNFKEQ. The trim removed 3 bases at V and 0 bases at J, leaving 7 bases unmatched. The CDR3 loop reads CASSQPGTDMNTEAFF. The CDR3 nucleotides read TGTGCCAGCAGCCAGCCAGGGACAGATATGAACACTGAAGCTTTCTTT.

This clone was observed a single time. This chain uses TRBV7-2 with TRBJ1-2; 9 positions agree with TRBD1. Looked up from germline, CDR1 is SGHTA and CDR2 is FQGNSA. This CDR3 comprises 15 residues. The V gene end was trimmed by 5 bases and the J gene end by 4 bases; junction bases not matched to a gene: 8. The CDR3 region is CASSPGQGGAYGYTF. CDR3 nucleotides: TGTGCCAGCAGCCCGGGACAGGGAGGGGCCTATGGCTACACCTTC.

The chain employs TRBV29-1 and TRBJ2-5; the match to TRBD1 covers 8 bases. V was pared by 3 bases and J by 2 bases, with 8 bases of the junction left unmatched. The CDR3 consists of 15 residues. Germline V gene lookup returns CDR1 SQVTM and CDR2 ANQGSEA. Here the CDR3 DNA reads TGCAGCGTTGACACAGGGGGTTACCGGCAAGAGACCCAGTACTTC. As protein: CSVDTGGYRQETQYF. Together with reference TRBV29-1 and TRBJ2-5, the CDR3 gives the full variable domain: SAVISQKPSRDICQRGTSLTIQCQVDSQVTMMFWYRQQPGQSLTLIATANQGSEATYESGFVIDKFPISRPNLTFSTLTVSNMSPEDSSIYLCSVDTGGYRQETQYFGPGTRLLVL.

The chain is built from TRBV11-3 and TRBJ2-1, with a tentative D call TRBD2 (5 bases). Germline lookup yields CDR1 SGHNT and CDR2 YENEEA. The CDR3 has 13 residues. V lost 1 base, J lost 7 bases, and 8 bases lay in between. CDR3: CASSLGPGNEQFF. The CDR3 DNA reads as TGTGCCAGCAGCTTAGGGCCGGGAAATGAGCAGTTCTTC.

CDR3 DNA sequence: TGTGCCATCAGTCAAGGGGGCGAGGAGGCCAATCAGCCCCAGCATTTT. Its protein product is CAISQGGEEANQPQHF. V is TRBV10-3 and J is TRBJ1-5, with 7 nucleotides matching TRBD1. V was clipped by 5 bases and J by 3 bases; unmatched bases: 10. This CDR3 is 16 amino acids long. Per germline, CDR1 ENHRY and CDR2 SYGVKD.

The V gene is TRBV7-9, the J gene TRBJ1-3; D call uncertain. With 1 base removed from V and 0 bases from J, the gap between germline ends came to 7 bases. The CDR3 has 15 residues. Looked up from germline, CDR1 is SEHNR and CDR2 is FQNEAQ (reference sequence). This CDR3 reads CASSLVPSSGNTIYF. The CDR3 DNA reads TGTGCCAGCAGCTTAGTACCGAGCTCTGGAAACACCATATATTTT. Full variable domain (remainder filled in from reference TRBV7-9 and TRBJ1-3): DTGVSQNPRHKITKRGQNVTFRCDPISEHNRLYWYRQTLGQGPEFLTYFQNEAQLEKSRLLSDRFSAERPKGSFSTLEIQRTEQGDSAMYLCASSLVPSSGNTIYFGEGSWLTVV.

This chain joins TRBV10-3 and TRBJ1-4, with a weak D call TRBD1 (5 bases). CDR3 length equals 14 residues. Germline V gene sequence: CDR1 ENHRY, CDR2 SYGVKD. V was shortened by 9 bases and J by 4 bases, with 15 bases between the two germline ends. The CDR3 region has the DNA TGTGCCATTTCCCAGGGTACCAGTAATGAAAAACTGTTTTTT. Translation: CAISQGTSNEKLFF.

The chain employs TRBV29-1 and TRBJ1-2; 8 nucleotides align to TRBD1. Germline values: CDR1 SQVTM, CDR2 ANQGSEA. The junction had 8 bases not matched to a gene; V was cut back by 7 bases and J by 4 bases. CDR3 length: 13 residues. DNA of the CDR3: TGCAGCGCCCCGACAGGGGAATCCTATGGCTACACCTTC. Amino acid sequence: CSAPTGESYGYTF.

V and J are TRBV4-2 and TRBJ1-1; D gene ambiguous. Germline V lookup: CDR1 LGHNA, CDR2 YNFKEQ. This CDR3 has 14 amino acids. V was cut by 0 bases and J by 4 bases, with 9 bases left in between. The CDR3 coding sequence is TGTGCCAGCAGCCAAGATCCCGGAGTCACTGAAGCTTTCTTT. Translation: CASSQDPGVTEAFF.

The J gene is TRBJ2-1, the V gene TRBV9; D might be TRBD2 (7 bases). V shed 0 bases and J shed 9 bases, with 13 bases lying between them. This CDR3 comprises 14 residues. CDR1 is SGDLS, CDR2 YYNGEE, per germline. CDR3 residues: CASSVERGACEQFF. The CDR3 DNA reads as TGTGCCAGCAGCGTAGAACGGGGGGCGTGTGAGCAGTTCTTC.

A single count supports this clone. The rearrangement joins TRBV6-5 to TRBJ1-2; weak D call: TRBD1 (6 bases). V was clipped by 6 bases and J by 6 bases, with 20 bases between them. The CDR3 covers 15 residues. Germline-derived CDR1 and CDR2 are MNHEY and SVGAGI. CDR3 amino acids: CASRTAGGRENGYTF. The CDR3 DNA sequence: TGTGCCAGCAGGACCGCCGGGGGGCGGGAGAATGGCTACACCTTC.

A single count supports this clone. This sequence joins TRBV28 and TRBJ1-2; no clear D gene. The CDR3 runs 13 residues. The germline CDR1 and CDR2 sequences are MDHEN and SYDVKM. CDR3: CVVTRGPNYGYTF. The CDR3 bases are TGTGTCGTAACGAGAGGGCCTAACTATGGCTACACCTTC.

The chain has TRBV2 and TRBJ1-2; 8 nucleotides match TRBD1. V trimming: 3 bases; J trimming: 8 bases; junction bases outside the gene matches: 5. Per the germline V gene, CDR1 is SNHLY and CDR2 is FYNNEI. This CDR3 spans 13 amino acids. The CDR3 DNA sequence: TGTGCCAGCAGTGAGACAGGGGTAGGAGGCTACACCTTC. Protein: CASSETGVGGYTF.

This clone was seen only once. The V and J genes are TRBV6-6 and TRBJ2-7; 7 bases agree with TRBD2. Trimming at V came to 8 bases and at J to 5 bases, leaving 18 bases not matched to a gene. The CDR3 spans 16 residues. The germline CDR1 and CDR2 sequences are MNHNY and SVGAGI (reference sequence). DNA of the CDR3: TGTGCCAGCTCGTACGGGGGGACTCAAAAGGAAAACGAGCAGTACTTC. Translation gives CASSYGGTQKENEQYF.

This chain joins TRBV9 and TRBJ2-1; the match to TRBD2 covers 10 bases. This CDR3 has 14 residues. The germline V gene has CDR1 SGDLS and CDR2 YYNGEE. After removal of 4 bases from V and 5 bases from J, the junction contained 3 bases not matched to a gene. CDR3 sequence: CASSPGLADNEQFF. For the CDR3, the DNA is TGTGCCAGCAGCCCCGGACTAGCGGACAATGAGCAGTTCTTC.

The V call is TRBV2, the J call TRBJ1-2, with D maybe TRBD1 (6 bases). CDR1 is SNHLY, CDR2 FYNNEI, per germline. The CDR3 extends over 13 amino acids. V lost 1 base and J lost 6, with 9 bases in between. The CDR3 DNA reads TGTGCCAGCAGTGAAGAGGGGGTAGATGGCTACACCTTC. Residues: CASSEEGVDGYTF.